A selection of T cell receptor beta chains follows, all from one sample in a study of cytomegalovirus exposure and HLA in healthy donors. The table came from immunoSEQ multiplex PCR; TCRdb's copy has only in-frame clones and leaves some out. The table includes around 100,000 clones, roughly two thirds detected once. The sequenced sample was PBMCs. The receptors stem from a man aged 18 to 35 in good health and CMV-seropositive. CDR3s include the opening cysteine and the closing phenylalanine or tryptophan. D genes are given only for firm matches. Rows give clone size only sometimes, using once, few, many, or a class for an expanded clone.

abundance | d_gene | j_gene | v_gene | CDR3aa | CDR3nt
. | TRBD1 | TRBJ2-7 | TRBV7-2 | CASSLDRGYEQYF | TGTGCCAGCAGCTTGGACAGGGGCTACGAGCAGTACTTC
. | TRBD1 | TRBJ1-2 | TRBV28 | CASSLGTGVDTF | TGTGCCAGCAGTTTAGGGACAGGGGTTGACACCTTC
. | . | TRBJ2-7 | TRBV5-1 | CASSPTGQIETGAYEQYF | TGCGCCAGCAGCCCCACCGGACAGATCGAAACCGGCGCATACGAGCAGTACTTC
. | . | TRBJ1-5 | TRBV4-1 | CASSQPAKGGVSGVGQPQHF | TGCGCCAGCAGCCAACCTGCCAAGGGAGGTGTGTCCGGTGTTGGTCAGCCCCAGCATTTT
. | TRBD1 | TRBJ2-1 | TRBV6-5 | CASSPRQGRNEQFF | TGTGCCAGCAGTCCGCGACAGGGAAGGAATGAGCAGTTCTTC
. | TRBD1 | TRBJ1-2 | TRBV11-3 | CASSARGQATYGYTF | TGTGCCAGCAGCGCCAGAGGACAGGCAACCTATGGCTACACCTTC
. | . | TRBJ1-5 | TRBV28 | CASSSPGNQPQHF | TGTGCCAGCAGTTCCCCGGGCAATCAGCCCCAGCATTTT
. | TRBD1 | TRBJ2-3 | TRBV29-1 | CSVEEDRDGDTQYF | TGCAGCGTTGAGGAGGACAGGGATGGAGATACGCAGTATTTT
. | TRBD1 | TRBJ1-4 | TRBV5-4 | CASSSGTGAEKLFF | TGTGCCAGCAGCTCCGGGACAGGGGCGGAAAAACTGTTTTTT
few | . | TRBJ1-4 | TRBV5-6 | CASSRKIGGTNEKLFF | TGTGCCAGCAGCCGGAAAATCGGGGGAACTAATGAAAAACTGTTTTTT
. | . | TRBJ2-7 | TRBV4-1 | CASSQQRSGEDEQYF | TGCGCCAGCAGCCAACAGCGTTCCGGAGAGGACGAGCAGTACTTC
medium-sized | . | TRBJ1-5 | TRBV28 | CASSLGGGNQPQHF | TGTGCCAGCAGTTTAGGGGGCGGGAATCAGCCCCAGCATTTT
. | TRBD1 | TRBJ1-5 | TRBV7-9 | CASSFGQAGQPQHF | TGTGCCAGCAGCTTCGGACAGGCAGGCCAGCCCCAGCATTTT
. | TRBD2 | TRBJ2-1 | TRBV7-6 | CASSRGGRWDEQFF | TGTGCCAGCAGCCGCGGGGGGCGCTGGGATGAGCAGTTCTTC
. | TRBD1 | TRBJ1-2 | TRBV7-9 | CSSSLALQGAGYGYTF | TGTTCCAGCAGCTTAGCACTACAGGGGGCGGGCTATGGCTACACCTTC
. | TRBD1 | TRBJ1-2 | TRBV18 | CASSLGQGGHGYTF | TGTGCCAGCTCACTGGGACAGGGGGGGCATGGCTACACCTTC
. | . | TRBJ1-2 | TRBV5-1 | CASSLAQGGDGYTF | TGCGCCAGCAGCTTGGCGCAGGGTGGCGATGGCTACACCTTC